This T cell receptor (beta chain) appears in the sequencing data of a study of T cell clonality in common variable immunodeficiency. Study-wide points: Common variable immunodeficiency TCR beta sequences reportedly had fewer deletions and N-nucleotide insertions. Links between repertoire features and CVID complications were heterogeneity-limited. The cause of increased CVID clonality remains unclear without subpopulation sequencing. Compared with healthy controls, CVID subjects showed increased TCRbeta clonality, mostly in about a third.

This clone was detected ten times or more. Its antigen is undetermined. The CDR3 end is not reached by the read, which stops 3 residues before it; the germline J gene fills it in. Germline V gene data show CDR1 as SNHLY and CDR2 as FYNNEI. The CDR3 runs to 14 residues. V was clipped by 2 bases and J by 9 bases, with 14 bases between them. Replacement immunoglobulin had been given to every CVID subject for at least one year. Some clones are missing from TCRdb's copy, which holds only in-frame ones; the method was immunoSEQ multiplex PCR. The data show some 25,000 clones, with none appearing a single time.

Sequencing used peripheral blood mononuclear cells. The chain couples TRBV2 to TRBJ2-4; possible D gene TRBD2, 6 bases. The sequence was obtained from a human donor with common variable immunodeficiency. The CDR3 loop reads CASSESTGTGIQYF. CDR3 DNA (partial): TGTGCCAGCAGTGAATCGACCGGGACTGGCATT.